These T cell receptor beta chains were read from a single sample in a study of T-cell memory formation after mild COVID-19. Using its own MiXCR run on the 5' RACE reads, TCRdb lists one record per CDR3 protein. Of 560,000 or so distinct CDR3 sequences listed, 17% are singletons. Material: PBMCs or a T cell subset sorted from them (not recorded which). These TCRs come from an adult woman who had mild COVID-19 (a few samples of this study predate the infection). Cell type and time point are not known. The CDR3 runs from the conserved cysteine through the conserved F or W. The D gene is left open where the match is weak. Part of the rows lack a size; the others show once, few, many or a class for expanded clones.

j_gene | d_gene | abundance | v_gene | CDR3aa | CDR3nt
TRBJ2-5 | TRBD1 | . | TRBV5-1 | CASSGRTGGEETQYF | TGCGCCAGCAGCGGTCGGACAGGGGGCGAAGAGACCCAGTACTTC
TRBJ1-6 | . | few | TRBV27 | CASSSRQASSPLHF | TGTGCCAGCAGTTCCCGACAGGCAAGTTCACCCCTCCACTTT
TRBJ2-1 | . | few | TRBV7-9 | CASSPEDYPSSYNEQFF | TGTGCCAGCAGCCCCGAGGACTACCCGAGCTCCTACAATGAGCAGTTCTTC
TRBJ2-1 | TRBD1 | few | TRBV7-3 | CASSLTPGQGWDEQFF | TGTGCCAGCAGCTTGACCCCGGGACAGGGATGGGATGAGCAGTTCTTC
TRBJ2-1 | . | . | TRBV20-1 | CSARYRLGEQFF | TGCAGTGCTAGATATAGATTGGGGGAGCAGTTCTTC
TRBJ2-5 | . | few | TRBV7-3 | CASSFTSGPQETQYF | TGTGCCAGCAGCTTCACCAGCGGGCCACAAGAGACCCAGTACTTC
TRBJ2-7 | . | few | TRBV21-1 | CATPMDRGSYEQYF | TGTGCCACCCCCATGGACAGGGGTTCCTACGAGCAGTACTTC
TRBJ2-2 | . | few | TRBV29-1 | CSVDSGTNTGELFF | TGCAGCGTTGATTCCGGGACTAACACCGGGGAGCTGTTTTTT
TRBJ1-2 | TRBD1 | . | TRBV7-2 | CASSLAALGQGGYGYTF | TGTGCCAGCAGCTTAGCGGCCCTGGGACAGGGGGGTTATGGCTACACCTTC
TRBJ2-5 | . | few | TRBV10-3 | CAISVRAQETQYF | TGTGCCATCAGTGTTAGGGCCCAAGAGACCCAGTACTTC
TRBJ1-2 | TRBD1 | few | TRBV20-1 | CSASSWDSRNYGYTF | TGCAGTGCTAGCTCCTGGGACAGCCGAAACTATGGCTACACCTTC
TRBJ1-2 | . | few | TRBV7-2 | CASSPRRGGASSNYGYTF | TGTGCCAGCAGCCCCCGGAGGGGTGGGGCGTCGTCTAACTATGGCTACACCTTC
TRBJ1-1 | . | few | TRBV19 | CASGRGSGTEAFF | TGTGCCAGTGGCAGGGGTTCTGGCACTGAAGCTTTCTTT
TRBJ2-5 | . | few | TRBV5-1 | CASSFHRESETQYF | TGCGCCAGCAGCTTCCACAGGGAATCAGAGACCCAGTACTTC
TRBJ1-1 | . | . | TRBV29-1 | CSVERGSRPGTEAFF | TGCAGCGTTGAAAGGGGGAGTCGTCCGGGCACTGAAGCTTTCTTT
TRBJ2-1 | . | . | TRBV18 | CASSPGGGLEQFF | TGTGCCAGCTCCCCAGGCGGGGGCTTGGAGCAGTTCTTC
TRBJ1-2 | . | . | TRBV12-5 | CASGLVKGSHGYTF | TGTGCTAGTGGTTTGGTAAAAGGCAGTCATGGCTACACCTTC
TRBJ1-1 | . | few | TRBV29-1 | CSVADTEAFF | TGCAGCGTTGCCGACACTGAAGCTTTCTTT
TRBJ1-1 | TRBD1 | . | TRBV11-2 | CASSYTTFGQGGTEAFF | TGTGCCAGCAGCTACACAACCTTTGGACAGGGCGGCACTGAAGCTTTCTTT
TRBJ1-2 | . | many | TRBV13 | CASSLLSYGYTF | TGTGCCAGCAGCTTATTGAGCTATGGCTACACCTTC
TRBJ2-4 | . | . | TRBV6-2/TRBV6-3 | CASSYGAGLNIQYF | TGTGCCAGCAGTTACGGGGCAGGGCTGAACATTCAGTACTTC
TRBJ2-3 | TRBD2 | few | TRBV29-1 | CSQTSGSTDTQYF | TGCAGCCAAACTAGCGGGAGCACAGATACGCAGTATTTT
TRBJ2-7 | . | . | TRBV27 | CASSLSFEGSYEQYF | TGTGCCAGCAGTTTATCATTCGAGGGCTCCTACGAGCAGTACTTC
TRBJ2-5 | TRBD2 | . | TRBV5-1 | CASSAGLAGGAETQYF | TGCGCCAGCAGCGCGGGACTAGCGGGGGGGGCTGAGACCCAGTACTTC
TRBJ1-2 | TRBD1 | . | TRBV4-1 | CASSQGDRAYGYTF | TGCGCCAGCAGCCAAGGGGACAGGGCCTATGGCTACACCTTC
TRBJ2-3 | TRBD2 | many | TRBV7-2 | CASSSSGSSTDTQYF | TGTGCCAGCAGCTCGAGCGGGAGTAGCACAGATACGCAGTATTTT
TRBJ2-7 | . | . | TRBV5-1 | CASRLGGGAGYHEQYF | TGCGCCAGCCGACTGGGCGGCGGGGCAGGGTACCACGAGCAGTACTTC
TRBJ2-4 | TRBD2 | few | TRBV9 | CASSVEGTSRSIQYF | TGTGCCAGCAGCGTAGAAGGGACTAGTCGTAGCATTCAGTACTTC
TRBJ2-7 | . | few | TRBV18 | CASSPSPDSYEQYF | TGTGCCAGCTCACCATCCCCGGACTCCTACGAGCAGTACTTC
TRBJ1-1 | . | . | TRBV5-1 | CASSLETVNTEAFF | TGCGCCAGCAGCTTGGAGACGGTGAACACTGAAGCTTTCTTT
TRBJ2-7 | . | . | TRBV7-2 | CASTPAVSYEQYF | TGTGCCAGCACCCCAGCGGTCTCCTACGAGCAGTACTTC
TRBJ2-7 | . | few | TRBV29-1 | CSVGDGDEQYF | TGCAGCGTAGGGGACGGAGACGAGCAGTACTTC
TRBJ1-1 | . | . | TRBV7-9 | CASSSPRRRNTNTEAFF | TGTGCCAGCAGCTCGCCACGGCGACGGAACACGAACACTGAAGCTTTCTTT
TRBJ2-1 | TRBD2 | few | TRBV4-3 | CASSQEHSGTYNEQFF | TGCGCCAGCAGCCAAGAACACAGCGGGACTTACAATGAGCAGTTCTTC
TRBJ1-4 | . | few | TRBV4-1 | CASSQPEAPTGGTRGKLFF | TGCGCCAGCAGCCAACCAGAGGCCCCAACGGGGGGAACGCGGGGAAAACTGTTTTTT
TRBJ2-1 | . | . | TRBV7-9 | CASSFRSELQFF | TGTGCCAGCAGCTTTCGATCGGAGTTGCAGTTCTTC
TRBJ1-4 | . | . | TRBV12-3/TRBV12-4 | CASSWGRMGTNEKLFF | TGTGCCAGCAGTTGGGGGCGGATGGGGACTAATGAAAAACTGTTTTTT
TRBJ2-2 | . | many | TRBV12-3/TRBV12-4 | CASSFRQGNTGELFF | TGTGCCAGCAGTTTCCGGCAGGGCAACACCGGGGAGCTGTTTTTT
TRBJ2-1 | TRBD2 | few | TRBV9 | CASSASGTSSYNEQFF | TGTGCCAGCAGCGCTAGTGGGACTAGCTCTTACAATGAGCAGTTCTTC
TRBJ1-2 | . | few | TRBV7-9 | CASSLTEKGIDGYTF | TGTGCCAGCAGCTTAACCGAGAAGGGGATAGATGGCTACACCTTC